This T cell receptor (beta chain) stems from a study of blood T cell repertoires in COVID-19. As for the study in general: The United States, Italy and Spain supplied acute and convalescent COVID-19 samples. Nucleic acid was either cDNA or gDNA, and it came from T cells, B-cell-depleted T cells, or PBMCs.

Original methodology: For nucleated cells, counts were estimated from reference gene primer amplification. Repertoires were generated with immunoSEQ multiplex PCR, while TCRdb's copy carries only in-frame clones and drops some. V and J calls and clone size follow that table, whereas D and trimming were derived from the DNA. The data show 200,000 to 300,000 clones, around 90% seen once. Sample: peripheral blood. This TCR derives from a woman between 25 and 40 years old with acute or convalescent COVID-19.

The CDR3 region has the DNA TGTGCCAGCAGCCTAGGGACTAGCGTCTCCTACGAGCAGTACTTC. Encoded protein: CASSLGTSVSYEQYF. The chain recombines TRBV5-6 with TRBJ2-7; 10 nucleotides agree with TRBD2. V was pared by 4 bases and J by 0 bases, with 4 bases of the junction left unmatched. The CDR3 runs to 15 residues. The germline CDR1 and CDR2 sequences are SGHDT and YYEEEE.